The present T cell receptor (beta chain) was sequenced within a study of blood T cell repertoires in COVID-19. Study-level background: COVID-19 samples from acute and convalescent phases originated in the United States, Italy and Spain. PBMCs, B-cell-depleted T cells, or T cells provided the cDNA or gDNA that made up the material.

The junction had 3 bases not matched to a gene; V was cut back by 4 bases and J by 5 bases. Germline-derived CDR1 and CDR2 are KGHSH and LQKENI. The length of the CDR3 is 13 residues. Original methodology: Reference gene primers were amplified, and this amplification served to estimate nucleated cell counts. The table came from immunoSEQ multiplex PCR; TCRdb's copy has only in-frame clones and leaves some out. V and J calls and clone size are given by that table; D and trimming were obtained from the DNA. This sample has approximately 130,000 clones, with 86% found just once. Input material: peripheral blood. The rearrangement links TRBV18 to TRBJ2-5; 8 bases agree with TRBD2. The TCR comes from a woman aged 45 to 65 who had recovered from COVID-19. CDR3 sequence: CASSQTGGETQYF. As DNA, the CDR3 is TGTGCCAGCTCACAGACGGGAGGGGAGACCCAGTACTTC.